These T cell receptor beta chains were read from a single sample in a study of cytomegalovirus exposure and HLA in healthy donors. Profiled with immunoSEQ multiplex PCR; TCRdb holds only in-frame clones, not every one. The repertoire includes 150,000 to 200,000 clones, around three quarters of them detected once, and approximately 2.1% sits in the top ten. Sample: PBMCs. These receptors were collected from a woman in her thirties in good health and CMV-seropositive. Each CDR3 is given without its conserved first and last residue. Fields, in order: V gene, CDR3 protein.

v_gene: TRBV30; CDR3aa: AWSSPGLRTDTQY
v_gene: TRBV25-1; CDR3aa: ASSEWDRNTEAF
v_gene: TRBV4-3; CDR3aa: ASSQLLAEASTDTQY
v_gene: TRBV25-1; CDR3aa: ASTTHGGAGANVLT
v_gene: TRBV5-8; CDR3aa: ASSFGQPYEQY
v_gene: TRBV15; CDR3aa: ATKADRVGEQY
v_gene: TRBV7-9; CDR3aa: ASSSSRQALLSGANVLT
v_gene: TRBV5-1; CDR3aa: ASSLSGAVYEQY
v_gene: TRBV6-5; CDR3aa: ASRTTGASAYEQY
v_gene: TRBV7-9; CDR3aa: ASSTWTGQETQY
v_gene: TRBV7-9; CDR3aa: ASSFERNEKLF
v_gene: TRBV4-3; CDR3aa: ASSQDQGLAGYTDTQY
v_gene: TRBV30; CDR3aa: ACDWGGRADTQY
v_gene: TRBV9; CDR3aa: ASSRTGLSNQPQH
v_gene: TRBV25-1; CDR3aa: ASSYPDRASIGEKLF
v_gene: TRBV11-2; CDR3aa: ASSLDPGFGEQF
v_gene: TRBV30; CDR3aa: AWSVRGREWASGSQRGRQY
v_gene: TRBV28; CDR3aa: ASSLDRGSSYEQY
v_gene: TRBV6-5; CDR3aa: ASRGGPAGNTIY
v_gene: TRBV1; CDR3aa: TSSQAGTGEKIANTGELF
v_gene: TRBV27; CDR3aa: ASSFTIGSTNPE
v_gene: TRBV29-1; CDR3aa: SVRPGGYGYT
v_gene: TRBV5-8; CDR3aa: ASSSWTSGSTDTQY
v_gene: TRBV5-1; CDR3aa: ASSLSGTDVRGYGYT
v_gene: TRBV10-3; CDR3aa: AISESYSPESQDYNSPLH
v_gene: TRBV27; CDR3aa: ASSPRTESYGYT
v_gene: TRBV7-2; CDR3aa: ASSLALGGPYNEQF
v_gene: TRBV5-1; CDR3aa: ASSLDGDYGYT
v_gene: TRBV6-6; CDR3aa: ASSPRSGKITDTQY
v_gene: TRBV7-2; CDR3aa: ASSLETADTQY
v_gene: TRBV2; CDR3aa: ASSDWRGLNTRNTGELF
v_gene: TRBV19; CDR3aa: ASSIDLASGAYTGELF
v_gene: TRBV30; CDR3aa: AWSALGGAGELF
v_gene: TRBV21-1; CDR3aa: ASSPRDVAGGRAF
v_gene: TRBV5-1; CDR3aa: ASSRRPGQVSTDTQY
v_gene: TRBV5-1; CDR3aa: ASSPAGGPQETQY
v_gene: TRBV28; CDR3aa: ASSSPRRILYGYT
v_gene: TRBV5-1; CDR3aa: ASSLVPAGELF
v_gene: TRBV7-9; CDR3aa: ASSPLAGPTDTQY
v_gene: TRBV30; CDR3aa: AWSPRRTSGNEQF